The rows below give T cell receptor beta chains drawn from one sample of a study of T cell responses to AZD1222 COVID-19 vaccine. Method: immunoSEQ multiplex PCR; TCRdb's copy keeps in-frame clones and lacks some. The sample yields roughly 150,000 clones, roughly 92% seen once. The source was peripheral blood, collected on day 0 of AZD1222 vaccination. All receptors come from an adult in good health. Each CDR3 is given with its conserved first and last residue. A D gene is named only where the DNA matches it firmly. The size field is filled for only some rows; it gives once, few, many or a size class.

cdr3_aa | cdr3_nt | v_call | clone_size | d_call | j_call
CASSQSRTSGSLGTGELFF | TGTGCCAGCAGCCAAAGTCGGACTAGCGGGAGTTTAGGCACCGGGGAGCTGTTTTTT | TRBV7-3 | once | TRBD2 | TRBJ2-2
CASTEDHYNEQFF | TGTGCCAGCACCGAGGACCACTACAATGAGCAGTTCTTC | TRBV6-5 | NA | NA | TRBJ2-1
CASSAINSPLHF | TGTGCCAGCAGTGCTATCAATTCACCCCTCCACTTT | TRBV2 | NA | NA | TRBJ1-6
CASKFFDLNTEAFF | TGCGCCAGCAAATTTTTCGATCTGAACACTGAAGCTTTCTTT | TRBV5-1 | NA | NA | TRBJ1-1
CAISESLGWRDPADRDF | TGTGCCATCAGTGAGTCGTTGGGATGGCGGGACCCGGCCGATAGGGACTTC | TRBV10-3 | NA | NA | TRBJ2-7
CASSSTGGETGELFF | TGTGCCAGCAGCTCGACAGGGGGCGAGACCGGGGAGCTGTTTTTT | TRBV7-6 | NA | TRBD1 | TRBJ2-2
CAWSSLQRVRGTGELFF | TGTGCCTGGAGCTCCCTACAGAGGGTGAGGGGCACCGGGGAGCTGTTTTTT | TRBV30 | NA | NA | TRBJ2-2
CAIRGYGYTF | TGTGCCATCAGGGGCTATGGCTACACCTTC | TRBV10-3 | NA | NA | TRBJ1-2
CSVDGGGAPGELFF | TGCAGCGTTGACGGCGGGGGGGCCCCCGGGGAGCTGTTTTTT | TRBV29-1 | NA | TRBD2 | TRBJ2-2
CASSRSGGASYEQYF | TGTGCCAGCAGCCGGAGCGGGGGGGCCTCCTACGAGCAGTACTTC | TRBV5-4 | NA | TRBD2 | TRBJ2-7
CASSPREPRFDEQFF | TGTGCCAGCAGCCCTCGCGAACCGCGGTTTGATGAGCAGTTCTTC | TRBV14 | NA | NA | TRBJ2-1
CAWGTYNEQFF | TGTGCCTGGGGGACTTACAATGAGCAGTTCTTC | TRBV30 | NA | NA | TRBJ2-1
CASWDGNSPLHF | TGTGCCAGCTGGGACGGTAATTCACCCCTCCACTTT | TRBV2 | NA | NA | TRBJ1-6
CASSLGTQPQHF | TGTGCCAGCAGCTTGGGCACTCAGCCCCAGCATTTT | TRBV7-9 | few | NA | TRBJ1-5
CASSPSGGTYGYTF | TGTGCCAGCAGCCCTTCAGGGGGGACTTATGGCTACACCTTC | TRBV7-9 | NA | TRBD1 | TRBJ1-2
CASSTQGLAGGDF | TGTGCCAGCAGTACCCAGGGACTAGCGGGGGGGGACTTC | TRBV12-3/TRBV12-4 | NA | TRBD2 | TRBJ2-5
CASSQGQLGNTIYF | TGTGCCAGCAGCCAAGGGCAGCTCGGAAACACCATATATTTT | TRBV3-1/TRBV3-2 | NA | NA | TRBJ1-3
CASSLEGRGGYTF | TGTGCCAGCAGCTTAGAGGGCAGGGGTGGCTACACCTTC | TRBV7-9 | NA | NA | TRBJ1-2
CASSEEAGGTDTQYF | TGTGCCAGCAGTGAAGAGGCAGGGGGCACAGATACGCAGTATTTT | TRBV6-1 | NA | NA | TRBJ2-3
CASSKWGDLSYEQYF | TGTGCCAGCAGCAAATGGGGGGACTTATCCTACGAGCAGTACTTC | TRBV21-1 | once | NA | TRBJ2-7
CASSPKGGSYNEQFF | TGTGCCAGCAGCCCGAAGGGGGGTAGCTACAATGAGCAGTTCTTC | TRBV5-6 | NA | NA | TRBJ2-1
CASSHPGLYNEQFF | TGTGCCAGCAGCCACCCGGGACTTTACAATGAGCAGTTCTTC | TRBV3-1/TRBV3-2 | NA | NA | TRBJ2-1
CASSRAAGQGYGYTF | TGTGCCAGCAGTCGCGCGGCGGGACAGGGCTATGGCTACACCTTC | TRBV6-5 | NA | TRBD1 | TRBJ1-2
CASSLRGLADSYEQYF | TGTGCCAGCAGCTTACGGGGACTAGCGGACTCCTACGAGCAGTACTTC | TRBV13 | NA | TRBD2 | TRBJ2-7
CASSITGRGTGYGYTF | TGTGCCAGTAGTATAACGGGCAGAGGAACGGGCTATGGCTACACCTTC | TRBV19 | once | NA | TRBJ1-2
CASSAGDRGRGETQYF | TGTGCCAGCAGTGCTGGGGACAGGGGGCGGGGAGAGACCCAGTACTTC | TRBV2 | NA | TRBD1 | TRBJ2-5
CASSLRTGGTYEQYF | TGTGCCAGCAGCCTCCGGACAGGCGGAACCTACGAGCAGTACTTC | TRBV7-9 | once | TRBD1 | TRBJ2-7
CASSLRGGANEQFF | TGTGCCAGCAGCCTCCGGGGGGGGGCCAATGAGCAGTTCTTC | TRBV9 | NA | TRBD2 | TRBJ2-1
CASSLQITDTQYF | TGTGCCAGCAGCTTGCAAATCACAGATACGCAGTATTTT | TRBV5-5 | NA | NA | TRBJ2-3